The rows below give T cell receptor beta chains drawn from one sample of a study of CD8 T cells in Susac syndrome. TCRdb recomputed calls from the immunoSEQ multiplex PCR reads with MiXCR, one row per CDR3 protein. Of approximately 120,000 distinct CDR3 sequences in the sample, over 90% were seen once. Sequenced material: CD4+ T cells from PBMCs. These receptors all come from a human donor in good health. The conserved cysteine and the conserved F or W are not part of the CDR3 here. The order of the fields is J gene, V gene, CDR3 protein.

TRBJ2-4,TRBV27,ASSFMGSNIQY
TRBJ2-7,TRBV7-2,ASSLREVLSYEQY
TRBJ1-5,TRBV7-9,ASSSGETYSNQPQH
TRBJ2-3,TRBV7-3,ASSYGGGDTDTQY
TRBJ2-5,TRBV5-1,ASRGNRDPETQY
TRBJ2-1,TRBV3-1,ASSQRTVLNEQF
TRBJ2-7,TRBV20-1,SARDPRGSEQY
TRBJ1-2,TRBV19,ASSLYLTGINYGYT
TRBJ2-1,TRBV2,ASSEQGNPYLL
TRBJ1-1,TRBV20-1,SVGVTEAF
TRBJ1-6,TRBV9,ASSVGGDNSPLH
TRBJ1-6,TRBV7-8,ASSSSTQNNSPLH
TRBJ1-2,TRBV28,ASGVGTGPQIYYGYT
TRBJ2-5,TRBV5-1,ASSGLAGGETQY
TRBJ2-1,TRBV28,ASSPRYEQF
TRBJ1-2,TRBV7-2,ASSPPNYGYT
TRBJ1-2,TRBV6-6,ASSQQGPSYGYT
TRBJ2-1,TRBV20-1,SAIGQGAYNEQF
TRBJ2-1,TRBV19,ASSAPGPGEGFNEQF
TRBJ2-5,TRBV19,ASSKYLRGRQETQY
TRBJ1-6,TRBV28,ASSFPGYNSPLH
TRBJ2-5,TRBV3-1,ASSQDTFQETQY
TRBJ2-1,TRBV12-3/TRBV12-4,ASSLALMGQF
TRBJ1-2,TRBV4-3,ASSQMDRRGYT
TRBJ2-5,TRBV2,ASKVASTVETQY
TRBJ2-7,TRBV4-3,ASSLGDRESHEQY
TRBJ2-2,TRBV5-1,ASSNPTPGSTGELF
TRBJ2-7,TRBV7-2,ASSSPARGRGVEQY
TRBJ2-3,TRBV6-2/TRBV6-3,ASSPGGSTDTQY
TRBJ1-2,TRBV5-4,ASSLKALGGYT
TRBJ2-7,TRBV7-2,ASSFMGSMYEQY